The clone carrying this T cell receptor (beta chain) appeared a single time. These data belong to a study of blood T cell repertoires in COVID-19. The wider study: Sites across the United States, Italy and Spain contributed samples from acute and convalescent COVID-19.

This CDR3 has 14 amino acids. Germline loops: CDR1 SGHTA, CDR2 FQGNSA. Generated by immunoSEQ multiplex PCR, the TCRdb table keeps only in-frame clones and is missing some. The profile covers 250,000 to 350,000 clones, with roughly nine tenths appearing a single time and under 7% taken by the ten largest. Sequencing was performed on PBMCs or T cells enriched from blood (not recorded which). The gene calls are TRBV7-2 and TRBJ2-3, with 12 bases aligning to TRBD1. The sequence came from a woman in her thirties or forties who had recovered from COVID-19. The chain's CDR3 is CAGGQGASTDTQYF. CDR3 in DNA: TGTGCGGGGGGACAGGGGGCTTCCACAGATACGCAGTATTTT.